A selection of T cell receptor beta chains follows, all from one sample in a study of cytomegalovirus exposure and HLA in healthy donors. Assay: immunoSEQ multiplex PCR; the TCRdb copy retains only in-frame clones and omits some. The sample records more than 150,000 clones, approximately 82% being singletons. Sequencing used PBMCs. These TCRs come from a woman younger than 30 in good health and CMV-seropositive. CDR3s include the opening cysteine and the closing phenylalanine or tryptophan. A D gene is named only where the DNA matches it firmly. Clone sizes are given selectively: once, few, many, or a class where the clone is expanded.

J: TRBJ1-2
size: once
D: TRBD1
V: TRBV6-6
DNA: TGTGCCAGCAGTGGACAGGGGCAAGGAGACGGCTACACCTTC
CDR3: CASSGQGQGDGYTF

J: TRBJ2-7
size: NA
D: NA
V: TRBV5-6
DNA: TGTGCCAGCAGCCTCAGGGCAGCCCTTTCAGGCGAGCAGTACTTC
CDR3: CASSLRAALSGEQYF

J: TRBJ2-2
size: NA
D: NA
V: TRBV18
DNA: TGTGCCAGCTCACCAAGAGGGAACACCGGGGAGCTGTTTTTT
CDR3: CASSPRGNTGELFF

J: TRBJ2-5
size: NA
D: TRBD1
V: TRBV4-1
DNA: TGCGCCAGCAGCCCGACAGGGTTGGTTGAGGAGACCCAGTACTTC
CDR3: CASSPTGLVEETQYF

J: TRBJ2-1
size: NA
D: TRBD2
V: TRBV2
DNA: TGTGCCAGCAGTAGCGGGGGCCCATTCAATGAGCAGTTCTTC
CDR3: CASSSGGPFNEQFF

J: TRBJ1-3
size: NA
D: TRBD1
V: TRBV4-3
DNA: TGCGCCAGCGGAACAGGGGGTGCCTCTGGAAACACCATATATTTT
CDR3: CASGTGGASGNTIYF

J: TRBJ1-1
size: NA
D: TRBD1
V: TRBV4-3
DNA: TGCGCCAGCAGCCAAACCCGGACAGGCACTGAAGCTTTCTTT
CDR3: CASSQTRTGTEAFF

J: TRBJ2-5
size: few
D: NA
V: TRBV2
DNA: TGTGCCAGCAGTGCCCGGGGTCAACAAGAGACCCAGTACTTC
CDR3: CASSARGQQETQYF

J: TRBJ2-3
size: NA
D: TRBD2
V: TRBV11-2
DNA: TGTGCCAGCAGCTGGAGCGGGGGTAGCACAGATACGCAGTATTTT
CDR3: CASSWSGGSTDTQYF

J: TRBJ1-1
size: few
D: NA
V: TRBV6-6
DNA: TGTGCCAGCAGTGGAGGGGTGGAAGGCACTGAAGCTTTCTTT
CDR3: CASSGGVEGTEAFF

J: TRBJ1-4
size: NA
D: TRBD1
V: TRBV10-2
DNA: TGCGCCACCCAGGGGGCAACTAATGAAAAACTGTTTTTT
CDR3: CATQGATNEKLFF

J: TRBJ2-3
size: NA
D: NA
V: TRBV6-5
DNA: TGTGCCAGCACCAGAACAGATACGCAGTATTTT
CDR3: CASTRTDTQYF

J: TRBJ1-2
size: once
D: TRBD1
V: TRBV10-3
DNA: TGTGCCATCAGTGAAAAAACAGGGGGGGGCTACACCTTC
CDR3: CAISEKTGGGYTF

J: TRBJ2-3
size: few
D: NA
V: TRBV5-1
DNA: TGCGCCAGCAGCCCCCGGGGTTGGGATACGCAGTATTTT
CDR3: CASSPRGWDTQYF

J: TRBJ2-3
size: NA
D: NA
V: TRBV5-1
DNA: TGCGCCAGCACGCCACAAGGGGCAGATACGCAGTATTTT
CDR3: CASTPQGADTQYF

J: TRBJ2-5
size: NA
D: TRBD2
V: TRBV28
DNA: TGTGCCAGCAGCCTTGGTCTAGCGGGGGGCTCGGTAGAGACCCAGTACTTC
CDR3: CASSLGLAGGSVETQYF

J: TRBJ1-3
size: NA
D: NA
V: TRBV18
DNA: TGTGCCAGCTATACAGGGACCTCTGGAAACACCATATATTTT
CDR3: CASYTGTSGNTIYF

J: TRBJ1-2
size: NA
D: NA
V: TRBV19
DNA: TGTGCCAGTAGCCCACTAATCCCGACAGGTGCCTATGGCTACACCTTC
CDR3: CASSPLIPTGAYGYTF

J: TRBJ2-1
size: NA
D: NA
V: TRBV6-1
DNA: TGTGCCAGCAGTGATCCAGTCACAGGGAAGTATGAGCAGTTCTTC
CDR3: CASSDPVTGKYEQFF

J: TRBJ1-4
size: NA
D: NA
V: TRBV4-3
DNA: TGCGCCAGCAGCCACCTCAGCGGTAACAAACTGTTTTTT
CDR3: CASSHLSGNKLFF

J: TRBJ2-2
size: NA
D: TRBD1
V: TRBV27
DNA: TGTGCCAGCACCCAGGACAGGGAACTTAACACCGGGGAGCTGTTTTTT
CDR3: CASTQDRELNTGELFF

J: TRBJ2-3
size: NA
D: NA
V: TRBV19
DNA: TGTGCCAGTAGTATAGTTAACACAGATACGCAGTATTTT
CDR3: CASSIVNTDTQYF

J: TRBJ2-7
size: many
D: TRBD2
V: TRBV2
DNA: TGTGCCAGCAGTGACGGGACTAAATACGAGCAGTACTTC
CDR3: CASSDGTKYEQYF

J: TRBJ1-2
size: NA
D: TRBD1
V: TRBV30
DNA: TGTGCCTGGAGCTCCGGGACAGGGGGCTACACCTTC
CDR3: CAWSSGTGGYTF

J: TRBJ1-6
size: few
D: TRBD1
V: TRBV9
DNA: TGTGCCAGCAGCGAGACCGGGACAGATTCACCCCTCCACTTT
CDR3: CASSETGTDSPLHF

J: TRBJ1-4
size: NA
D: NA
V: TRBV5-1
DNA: TGCGCCAGCAGCTCGGCAGGGCAAAATGAAAAACTGTTTTTT
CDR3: CASSSAGQNEKLFF

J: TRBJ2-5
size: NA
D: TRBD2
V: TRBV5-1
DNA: TGCGCCAGCAGCTTGGGACTAGCGGATCAAGAGACCCAGTACTTC
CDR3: CASSLGLADQETQYF

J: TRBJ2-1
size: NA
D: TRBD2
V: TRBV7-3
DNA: TGTGCCAGCAGCTCAGCGGGGGGCACTTACAATGAGCAGTTCTTC
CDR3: CASSSAGGTYNEQFF

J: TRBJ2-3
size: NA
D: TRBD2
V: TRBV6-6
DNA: TGTGCCAGCAATAGGGGAGGGAGGACAGATACGCAGTATTTT
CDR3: CASNRGGRTDTQYF

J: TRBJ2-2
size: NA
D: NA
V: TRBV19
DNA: TGTGCCAGTAGTATCCCCTCATCAGGCAGATTGTCCGGGGAGCTGTTTTTT
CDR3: CASSIPSSGRLSGELFF

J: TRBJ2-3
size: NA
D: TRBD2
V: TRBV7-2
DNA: TGTGCCAGCAGCCCCGGACTAGCCAACACAGATACGCAGTATTTT
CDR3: CASSPGLANTDTQYF

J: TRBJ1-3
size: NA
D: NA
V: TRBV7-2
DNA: TGTGCCAGCAGCCCGACACCTCACTCTGGAAACACCATATATTTT
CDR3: CASSPTPHSGNTIYF

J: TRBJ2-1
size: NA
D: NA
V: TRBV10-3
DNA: TGTGCCTCCGCCGTAGCCAATGAGCAGTTCTTC
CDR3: CASAVANEQFF